These 8 T cell receptor beta chains share one sample of origin, sequenced in a study of response to subunit inactivated influenza vaccine. Via MiXCR, TCRdb re-called the RT-PCR reads, giving one row per CDR3 protein. The sample records roughly 710,000 distinct CDR3 sequences, around 15% being singletons. The sequencing here drew on PBMCs from blood, taken approximately 15 days before vaccination. All receptors derive from a man aged 50 or older who received an inactivated influenza vaccine.

The chain is built from TRBV7-9 and TRBJ2-1, with 8 bases identical to TRBD2. The CDR3 length is 14 residues. Unmatched junction bases numbered 6, after V lost 5 bases and J lost 6 bases. CDR1 and CDR2 from the germline V gene are SEHNR and FQNEAQ (reference sequence). The CDR3 protein is CASSPTSGPNEQFF. The CDR3 DNA is TGTGCCAGCAGCCCTACTAGCGGTCCCAATGAGCAGTTCTTC.

This chain joins TRBV9 and TRBJ2-3; D unresolved. V lost 2 bases and J 2 bases, leaving 9 bases between the germline ends. The germline V gene encodes CDR1 SGDLS and CDR2 YYNGEE. CDR3 length equals 14 residues. The DNA of the CDR3 is TGTGCCAGCAGCGTTTCCCAGCACACAGATACGCAGTATTTT. It specifies CASSVSQHTDTQYF.

This clonotype has only a few counts. The chain has TRBV18 and TRBJ2-3; 9 bases map to TRBD1. The J segment lost 6 bases and the V segment lost 4 bases, leaving 2 bases of the junction unmatched. This CDR3 has 13 amino acids. Germline CDR1 KGHSH, CDR2 LQKENI. CDR3 in amino acids: CASSQGQGDTQYF. In DNA, the CDR3 is TGTGCCAGCTCACAAGGACAGGGGGATACGCAGTATTTT.

The V and J genes are TRBV3-1 and TRBJ2-7, with 10 bases identical to TRBD2. The germline gives CDR1 LGHDT, CDR2 YNNKEL (reference sequence). This CDR3 has 15 residues. J gave up 2 bases and V 4 bases, and 5 bases lay outside the gene matches. DNA for the CDR3: TGTGCCAGCAGCCTACTAGCGGGGCCCCCCTACGAGCAGTACTTC. Its protein is CASSLLAGPPYEQYF.

The chain recombines TRBV7-8 with TRBJ2-6; TRBD1 might be the D (5 bases). Trimming left V 5 bases short and J 0 bases short, with 17 bases between. Germline CDR1 reads SGHVS; CDR2 reads FQNEAQ. This CDR3 comprises 18 residues. CDR3 nucleotide sequence: TGTGCCAGCAGCCCACCAGTTAGGGGCCTCTCTGGGGCCAACGTCCTGACTTTC. Translating gives CASSPPVRGLSGANVLTF. Using reference TRBV7-8 and TRBJ2-6 for the parts outside the CDR3, the full variable domain is GAGVSQSPRYKVAKRGQDVALRCDPISGHVSLFWYQQALGQGPEFLTYFQNEAQLDKSGLPSDRFFAERPEGSVSTLKIQRTQQEDSAVYLCASSPPVRGLSGANVLTFGAGSRLTVL.

This clonotype was seen many times. The V gene is TRBV12-3 or TRBV12-4, the J gene TRBJ1-5; 9 nucleotides match TRBD1. The CDR3 spans 15 residues. V trimming: 4 bases; J trimming: 7 bases; junction bases outside the gene matches: 8. In DNA, the CDR3 is TGTGCCAGCAGTTGGGGACAGGGTAGGAGCCAGCCCCAGCATTTT. It yields the protein CASSWGQGRSQPQHF.

The chain is built from TRBV2 and TRBJ2-2, with 7 bases identical to TRBD2. This CDR3 has 18 residues. The V gene end was trimmed by 1 base and the J gene end by 0 bases; junction bases not matched to a gene: 8. The germline CDR1 and CDR2 sequences are SNHLY and FYNNEI. Here the CDR3 reads CASSEEGAGLANTGELFF. The CDR3 DNA is TGTGCCAGCAGTGAAGAGGGAGCGGGACTGGCGAACACCGGGGAGCTGTTTTTT. Looking up the rest from reference TRBV2 and TRBJ2-2 gives the full variable domain: EPEVTQTPSHQVTQMGQEVILRCVPISNHLYFYWYRQILGQKVEFLVSFYNNEISEKSEIFDDQFSVERPDGSNFTLKIRSTKLEDSAMYFCASSEEGAGLANTGELFFGEGSRLTVL.

In this sample, this clonotype turned up once. A clone one base away is much larger, so this may be a read error. The chain couples TRBV11-2 to TRBJ2-2, with D possibly matching TRBD1 (6 bases). The CDR3 length is 14 residues. Per the germline V gene, CDR1 is SGHAT and CDR2 is FQNNGV. CDR3 residues: CAGSSDRNTGELFF. The CDR3 DNA is TGTGCCGGCAGCTCGGACAGAAACACCGGGGAGCTGTTTTTT.